The 11 T cell receptor beta chains below come from one sample, sequenced in a study of OX40 agonist ivuxolimab in advanced cancers. Sequencing used immunoSEQ multiplex PCR; TCRdb keeps in-frame clones, though not all of them. Of tens of thousands of clones listed, approximately 84% are singletons. The specimen comprised CD4+ or CD8+ T cells sorted from blood, sampled in a trial of the OX40 agonist ivuxolimab. The receptors were sampled from an adult with an advanced solid tumor such as melanoma, head and neck, liver or kidney cancer.

This clone was picked up a small number of times. This chain connects TRBV11-2 to TRBJ1-5, with D unresolved. The CDR3 length is 13 residues. The germline gives CDR1 SGHAT, CDR2 FQNNGV. V was shortened by 5 bases and J by 7 bases, with 12 bases between the two germline ends. CDR3 sequence: CASSLGVQQPQHF. For the CDR3, the DNA is TGTGCCAGCAGCCTGGGAGTCCAACAGCCCCAGCATTTT. The full variable domain, rest sourced from reference TRBV11-2 and TRBJ1-5, is EAGVAQSPRYKIIEKRQSVAFWCNPISGHATLYWYQQILGQGPKLLIQFQNNGVVDDSQLPKDRFSAERLKGVDSTLKIQPAKLEDSAVYLCASSLGVQQPQHFGDGTRLSIL.

V is TRBV6-1 and J is TRBJ2-1, with TRBD1 matching 9 bases. Germline V gene sequence: CDR1 MNHNS, CDR2 SASEGT. This CDR3 region has 15 residues. The junction had 1 base not matched to a gene; V was cut back by 1 base and J by 3 bases. CDR3 residues: CASSEEGQGYNEQFF. CDR3 bases: TGTGCCAGCAGTGAAGAGGGACAGGGCTACAATGAGCAGTTCTTC.

This chain links TRBV7-2 with TRBJ2-1, with D maybe TRBD2 (5 bases). Germline V lookup: CDR1 SGHTA, CDR2 FQGNSA. V lost 5 bases and J 0 bases, leaving 11 bases between the germline ends. This CDR3 has 15 amino acids. The CDR3 spells CASSTYTSSYNEQFF. The DNA for the CDR3 is TGTGCCAGCAGCACATACACTAGCTCCTACAATGAGCAGTTCTTC.

The CDR3 region is CASSLGQEDYEQYF. DNA of the CDR3: TGTGCCAGCAGCTTGGGCCAGGAGGATTACGAGCAGTACTTC. The chain is built from TRBV5-4 and TRBJ2-7; perhaps TRBD2 as D (5 bases). V was shortened by 0 bases and J by 4 bases, with 11 bases between the two germline ends. Germline V CDR1 and CDR2: SGHNT, YYREEE (reference sequence). This CDR3 is 14 amino acids long.

The gene calls are TRBV19 and TRBJ1-3, with unresolved D. Germline CDR1 LNHDA, CDR2 SQIVND (reference sequence). This CDR3 comprises 16 residues. Trimming shortened V by 3 bases and J by 0 bases, and 12 bases separated the two germline ends. The chain's CDR3 is CASSISGYRSGNTIYF. The CDR3 bases are TGTGCCAGTAGTATCTCCGGCTACCGCTCTGGAAACACCATATATTTT.

V and J are TRBV7-8 and TRBJ1-4; D gene ambiguous. The germline V and J ends were trimmed by 5 bases and 7 bases, with 14 bases remaining between them. From germline, CDR1 is SGHVS and CDR2 FQNEAQ. The CDR3 is made up of 14 amino acids. CDR3 nucleotide sequence: TGTGCCAGCAGCGGCCGGGAAGTGGGTGAAAAACTGTTTTTT. Protein: CASSGREVGEKLFF.

This clone appeared a single time. The chain combines TRBV29-1 with TRBJ2-5; D not certain. Trimming removed 4 bases at V and 0 bases at J, with 6 bases between. Germline values: CDR1 SQVTM, CDR2 ANQGSEA. The CDR3 contains 12 residues. As DNA, the CDR3 is TGCAGCGTTGCGTCCGACCAAGAGACCCAGTACTTC. It encodes CSVASDQETQYF.

This rearrangement joins TRBV16 to TRBJ2-7; D call uncertain. The germline CDR1 and CDR2 sequences are KGHSY and FQNENV. V was pared by 2 bases and J by 3 bases, with 2 bases between. The length of the CDR3 is 11 residues. The chain's CDR3 is CASSQNYEQYF. CDR3 sequence (DNA): TGTGCCAGCAGCCAAAACTACGAGCAGTACTTC.

The chain combines TRBV4-2 with TRBJ2-1; D unclear. Looked up from germline, CDR1 is LGHNA and CDR2 is YNFKEQ. The germline V and J ends were trimmed by 1 base and 10 bases, with 8 bases remaining between them. The CDR3 loop spans 12 amino acids. As DNA, the CDR3 is TGTGCCAGCAGCCAAGGTGGGCAGGAGCAGTTCTTC. Amino acids: CASSQGGQEQFF.

V and J are TRBV19 and TRBJ1-1, with D uncertain. The ends were cut back, 5 bases at V and 0 bases at J, with 10 bases in the middle. The germline CDR1 and CDR2 sequences are LNHDA and SQIVND (reference sequence). This CDR3 region has 14 residues. The CDR3 coding sequence is TGTGCCAGTAGTCACGGGTCCATGAACACTGAAGCTTTCTTT. Translated, it gives CASSHGSMNTEAFF.

This chain links TRBV7-9 with TRBJ2-5; weak D call: TRBD2 (6 bases). The ends were cut back, 6 bases at V and 5 bases at J, with 13 bases in the middle. This CDR3 has 13 amino acids. CDR1 and CDR2 from the germline V gene are SEHNR and FQNEAQ (reference sequence). CDR3 sequence reads: CASRFLASETQYF. In DNA, the CDR3 is TGTGCCAGCAGGTTCCTAGCGTCGGAGACCCAGTACTTC.